This T cell receptor beta chain emerged from a study of shared clonotypes between healthy human individuals. Study in general: Aged between 18 and 49, the donors were a couple of women and a few men.

There are 16 residues in the CDR3. V lost 2 bases, J lost 0 bases, and 12 bases lay in between. The V gene's germline CDR1 is SGDLS and CDR2 YYNGEE. TCRdb's table, derived via immunoSEQ multiplex PCR, lists solely in-frame clones and lacks some. The table has around 500,000 clones, around 78% seen once; the top ten hold about an eighth. Sequencing input: PBMCs. This chain uses TRBV9 with TRBJ2-1; a weak D match, TRBD2 (6 bases). The receptor was isolated from a middle-aged woman in good health. Some clones in this sample may be carry-over from other donors' samples. The CDR3 loop is CASSVDSGLSYNEQFF. DNA for the CDR3: TGTGCCAGCAGCGTTGATAGCGGCCTCTCCTACAATGAGCAGTTCTTC.